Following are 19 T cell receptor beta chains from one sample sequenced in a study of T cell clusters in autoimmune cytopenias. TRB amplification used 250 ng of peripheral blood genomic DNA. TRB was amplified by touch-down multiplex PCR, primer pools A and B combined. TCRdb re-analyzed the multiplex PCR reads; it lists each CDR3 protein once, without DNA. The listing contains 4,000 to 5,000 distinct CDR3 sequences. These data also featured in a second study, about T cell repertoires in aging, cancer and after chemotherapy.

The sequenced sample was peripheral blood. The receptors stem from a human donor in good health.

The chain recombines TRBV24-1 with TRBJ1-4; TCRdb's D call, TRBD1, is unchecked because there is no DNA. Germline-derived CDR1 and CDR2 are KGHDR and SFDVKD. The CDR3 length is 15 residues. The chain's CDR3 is CATSESGTGGEKLFF.

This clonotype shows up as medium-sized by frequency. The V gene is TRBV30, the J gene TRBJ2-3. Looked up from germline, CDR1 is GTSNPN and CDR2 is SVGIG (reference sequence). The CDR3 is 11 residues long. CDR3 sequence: CAWSSTDTQYF.

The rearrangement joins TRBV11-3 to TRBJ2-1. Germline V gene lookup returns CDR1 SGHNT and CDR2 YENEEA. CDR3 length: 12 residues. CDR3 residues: CASSHRQPEQFF. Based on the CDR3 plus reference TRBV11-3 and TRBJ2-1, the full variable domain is EAGVVQSPRYKIIEKKQPVAFWCNPISGHNTLYWYLQNLGQGPELLIRYENEEAVDDSQLPKDRFSAERLKGVDSTLKIQPAELGDSAVYLCASSHRQPEQFFGPGTRLTVL.

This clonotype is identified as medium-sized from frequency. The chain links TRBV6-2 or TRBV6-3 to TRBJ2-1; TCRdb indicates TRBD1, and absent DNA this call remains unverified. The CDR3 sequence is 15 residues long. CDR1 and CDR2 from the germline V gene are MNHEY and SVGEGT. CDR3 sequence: CARGVKAGSNNEQFF.

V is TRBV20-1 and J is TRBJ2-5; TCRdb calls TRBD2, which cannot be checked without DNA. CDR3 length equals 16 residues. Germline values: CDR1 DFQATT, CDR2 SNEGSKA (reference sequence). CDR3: CSANPLASGSWDEQYF.

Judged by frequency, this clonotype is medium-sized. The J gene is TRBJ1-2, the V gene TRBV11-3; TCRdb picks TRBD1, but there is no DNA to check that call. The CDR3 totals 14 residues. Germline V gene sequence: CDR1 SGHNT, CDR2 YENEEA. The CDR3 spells CASSKRTGEGGYTF.

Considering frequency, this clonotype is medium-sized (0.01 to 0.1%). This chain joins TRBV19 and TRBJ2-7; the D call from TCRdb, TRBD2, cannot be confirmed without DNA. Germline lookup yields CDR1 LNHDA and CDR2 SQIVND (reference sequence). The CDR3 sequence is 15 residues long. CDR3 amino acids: CASSMGLAGGYEQYF.

This CDR3 reads CASRALFGALTEAFF. The rearrangement links TRBV6-1 to TRBJ1-1; TCRdb selects TRBD1, and the lack of DNA leaves this call unchecked. This CDR3 contains 15 residues. Germline-derived CDR1 and CDR2 are MNHNS and SASEGT.

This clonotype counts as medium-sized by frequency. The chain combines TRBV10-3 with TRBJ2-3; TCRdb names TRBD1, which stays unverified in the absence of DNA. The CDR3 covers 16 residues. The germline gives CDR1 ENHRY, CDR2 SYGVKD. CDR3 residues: CAIGAPDRGLSDTQYF.

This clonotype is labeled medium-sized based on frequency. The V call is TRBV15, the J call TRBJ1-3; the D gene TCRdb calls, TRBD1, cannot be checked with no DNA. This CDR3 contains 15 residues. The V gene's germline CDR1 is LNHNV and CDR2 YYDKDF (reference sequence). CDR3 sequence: CATSREGTLGNTIYF.

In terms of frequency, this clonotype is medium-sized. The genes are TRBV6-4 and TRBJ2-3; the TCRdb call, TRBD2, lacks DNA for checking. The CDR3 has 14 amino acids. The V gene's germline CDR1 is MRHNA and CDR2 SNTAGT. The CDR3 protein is CASSDSGGRDTQYF.

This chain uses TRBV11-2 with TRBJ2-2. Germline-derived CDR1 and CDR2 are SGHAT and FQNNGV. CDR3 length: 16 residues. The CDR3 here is CASSLGGGSNTGELFF.

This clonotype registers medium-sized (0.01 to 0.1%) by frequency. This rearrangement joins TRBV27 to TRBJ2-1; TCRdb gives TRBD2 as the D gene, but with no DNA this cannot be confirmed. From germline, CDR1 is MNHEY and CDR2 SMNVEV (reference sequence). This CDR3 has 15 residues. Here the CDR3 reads CASSTFSGKDNEQFF.

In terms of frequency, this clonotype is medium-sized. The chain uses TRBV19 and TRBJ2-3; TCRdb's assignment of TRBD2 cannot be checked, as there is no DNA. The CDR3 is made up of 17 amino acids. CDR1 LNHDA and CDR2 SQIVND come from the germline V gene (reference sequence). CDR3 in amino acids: CASRRDRRAGGTDTQYF.

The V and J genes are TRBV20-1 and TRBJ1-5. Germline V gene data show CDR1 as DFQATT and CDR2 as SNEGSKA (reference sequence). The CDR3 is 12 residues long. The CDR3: CSAKRSNQPQHF.

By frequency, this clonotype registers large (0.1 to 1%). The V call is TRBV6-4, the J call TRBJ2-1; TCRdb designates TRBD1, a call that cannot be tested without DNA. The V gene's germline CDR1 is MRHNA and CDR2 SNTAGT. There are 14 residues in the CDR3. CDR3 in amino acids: CASSESGGYNEQFF.

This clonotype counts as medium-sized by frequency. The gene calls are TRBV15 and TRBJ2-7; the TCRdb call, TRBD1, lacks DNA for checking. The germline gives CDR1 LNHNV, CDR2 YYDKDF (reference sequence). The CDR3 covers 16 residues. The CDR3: CATSRWSQGSSSVQYF.

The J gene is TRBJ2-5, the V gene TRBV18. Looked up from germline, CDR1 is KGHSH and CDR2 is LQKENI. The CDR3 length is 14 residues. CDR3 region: CASSLDFIGETQYF.

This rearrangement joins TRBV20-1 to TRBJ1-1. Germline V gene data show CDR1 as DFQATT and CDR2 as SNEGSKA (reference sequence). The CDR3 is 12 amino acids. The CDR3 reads CSARRAVNEAFF.